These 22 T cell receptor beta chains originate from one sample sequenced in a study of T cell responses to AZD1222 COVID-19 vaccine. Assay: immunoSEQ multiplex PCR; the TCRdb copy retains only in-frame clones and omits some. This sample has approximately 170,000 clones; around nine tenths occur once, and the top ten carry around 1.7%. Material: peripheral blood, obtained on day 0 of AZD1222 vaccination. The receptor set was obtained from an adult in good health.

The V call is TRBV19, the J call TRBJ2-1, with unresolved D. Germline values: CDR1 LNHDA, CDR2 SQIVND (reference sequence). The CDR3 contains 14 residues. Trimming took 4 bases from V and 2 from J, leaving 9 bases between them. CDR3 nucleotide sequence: TGTGCCAGTAGTAAATTGGTTCCCTACAATGAGCAGTTCTTC. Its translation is CASSKLVPYNEQFF. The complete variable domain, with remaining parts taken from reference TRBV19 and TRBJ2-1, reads DGGITQSPKYLFRKEGQNVTLSCEQNLNHDAMYWYRQDPGQGLRLIYYSQIVNDFQKGDIAEGYSVSREKKESFPLTVTSAQKNPTAFYLCASSKLVPYNEQFFGPGTRLTVL.

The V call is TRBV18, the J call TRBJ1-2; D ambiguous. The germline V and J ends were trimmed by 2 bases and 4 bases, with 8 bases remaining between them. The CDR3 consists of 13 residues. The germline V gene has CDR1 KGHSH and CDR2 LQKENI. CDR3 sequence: CASSPDGPYGYTF. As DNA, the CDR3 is TGTGCCAGCTCACCAGACGGCCCCTATGGCTACACCTTC.

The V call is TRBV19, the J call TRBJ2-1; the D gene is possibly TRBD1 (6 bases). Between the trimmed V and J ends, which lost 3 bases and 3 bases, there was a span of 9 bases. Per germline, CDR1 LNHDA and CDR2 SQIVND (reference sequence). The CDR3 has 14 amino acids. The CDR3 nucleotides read TGTGCCAGTAGTATTCAAGGGGGCTACAATGAGCAGTTCTTC. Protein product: CASSIQGGYNEQFF.

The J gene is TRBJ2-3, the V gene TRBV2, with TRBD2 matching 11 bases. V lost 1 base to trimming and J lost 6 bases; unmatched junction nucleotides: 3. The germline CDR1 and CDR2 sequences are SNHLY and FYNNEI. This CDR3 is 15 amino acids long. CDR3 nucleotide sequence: TGTGCCAGCAGTGAAGGGGGACTAGCGGTGGATACGCAGTATTTT. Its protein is CASSEGGLAVDTQYF.

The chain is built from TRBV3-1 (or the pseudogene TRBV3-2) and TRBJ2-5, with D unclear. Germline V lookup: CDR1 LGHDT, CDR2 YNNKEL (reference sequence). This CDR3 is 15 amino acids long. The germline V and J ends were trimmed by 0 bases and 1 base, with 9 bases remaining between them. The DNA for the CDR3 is TGTGCCAGCAGCCAAGAACCGCACCTCCAAGAGACCCAGTACTTC. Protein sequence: CASSQEPHLQETQYF.

DNA of the CDR3: TGTGCCAGCAGCAAGGGGTGGACAGGATACTACGAGCAGTACTTC. Translating it yields CASSKGWTGYYEQYF. This sequence joins TRBV21-1 and TRBJ2-7; the table's D call TRBD1 went unverified against the DNA. TRBV21-1 is annotated as a pseudogene. The CDR3 runs to 15 residues.

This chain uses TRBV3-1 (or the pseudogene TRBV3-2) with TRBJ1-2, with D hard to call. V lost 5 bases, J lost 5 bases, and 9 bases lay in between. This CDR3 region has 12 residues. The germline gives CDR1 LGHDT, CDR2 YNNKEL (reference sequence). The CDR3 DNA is TGTGCCAGCAGCGACGGACGGTATGGCTACACCTTC. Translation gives CASSDGRYGYTF.

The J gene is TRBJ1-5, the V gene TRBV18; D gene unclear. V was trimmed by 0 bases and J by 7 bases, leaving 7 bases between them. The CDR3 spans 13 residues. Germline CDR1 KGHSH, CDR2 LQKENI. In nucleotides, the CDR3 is TGTGCCAGCTCACCACCAGGACTGCAGCCCCAGCATTTT. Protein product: CASSPPGLQPQHF.

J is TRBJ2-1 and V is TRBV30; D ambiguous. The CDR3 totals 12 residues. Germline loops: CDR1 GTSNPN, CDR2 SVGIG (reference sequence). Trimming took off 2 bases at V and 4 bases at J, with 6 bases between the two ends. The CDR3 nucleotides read TGTGCCTGGAGTAGGTCTTACAATGAGCAGTTCTTC. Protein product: CAWSRSYNEQFF.

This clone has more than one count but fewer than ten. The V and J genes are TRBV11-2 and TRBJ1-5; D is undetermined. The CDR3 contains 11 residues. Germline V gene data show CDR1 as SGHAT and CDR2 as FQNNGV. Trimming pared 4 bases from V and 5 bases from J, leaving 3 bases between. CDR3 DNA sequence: TGTGCCAGCAGCTCCCATCAGCCCCAGCATTTT. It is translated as CASSSHQPQHF.

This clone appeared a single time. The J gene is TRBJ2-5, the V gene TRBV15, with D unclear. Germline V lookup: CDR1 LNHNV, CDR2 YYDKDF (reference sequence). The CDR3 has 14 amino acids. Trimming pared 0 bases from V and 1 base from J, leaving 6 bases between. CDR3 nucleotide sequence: TGTGCCACCAGCAGAGATCTGGGCCAAGAGACCCAGTACTTC. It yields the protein CATSRDLGQETQYF.

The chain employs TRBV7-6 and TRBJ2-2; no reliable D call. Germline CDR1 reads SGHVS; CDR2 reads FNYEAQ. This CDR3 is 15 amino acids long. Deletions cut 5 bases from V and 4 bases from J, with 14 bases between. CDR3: CASSPSTQLTGELFF. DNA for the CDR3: TGTGCCAGCAGCCCTTCGACCCAACTCACCGGGGAGCTGTTTTTT.

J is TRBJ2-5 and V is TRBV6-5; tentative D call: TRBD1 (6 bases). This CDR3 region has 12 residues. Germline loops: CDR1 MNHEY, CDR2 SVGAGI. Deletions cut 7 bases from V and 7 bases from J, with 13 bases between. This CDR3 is CASTTGFGTQYF. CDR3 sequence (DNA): TGTGCCAGCACAACAGGGTTCGGGACCCAGTACTTC.

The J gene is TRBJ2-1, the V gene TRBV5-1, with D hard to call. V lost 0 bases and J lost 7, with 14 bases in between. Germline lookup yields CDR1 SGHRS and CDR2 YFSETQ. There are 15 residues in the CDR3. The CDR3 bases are TGCGCCAGCAGCTTGGACGGGTTAAGCTTGAATGAGCAGTTCTTC. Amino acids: CASSLDGLSLNEQFF.

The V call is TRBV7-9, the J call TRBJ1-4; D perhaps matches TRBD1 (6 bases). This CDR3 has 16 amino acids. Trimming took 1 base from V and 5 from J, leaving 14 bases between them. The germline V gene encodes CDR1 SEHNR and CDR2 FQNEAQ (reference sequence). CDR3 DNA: TGTGCCAGCAGCTTAGGCTGGTCCCAGGGGAATGAAAAACTGTTTTTT. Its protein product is CASSLGWSQGNEKLFF.

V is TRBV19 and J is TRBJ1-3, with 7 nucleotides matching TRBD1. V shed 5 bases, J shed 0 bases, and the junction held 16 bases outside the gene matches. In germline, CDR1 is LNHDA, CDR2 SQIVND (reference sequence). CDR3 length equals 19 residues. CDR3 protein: CASSPDPGQNFNSGNTIYF. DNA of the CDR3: TGTGCCAGTAGTCCAGATCCGGGACAGAATTTCAACTCTGGAAACACCATATATTTT.

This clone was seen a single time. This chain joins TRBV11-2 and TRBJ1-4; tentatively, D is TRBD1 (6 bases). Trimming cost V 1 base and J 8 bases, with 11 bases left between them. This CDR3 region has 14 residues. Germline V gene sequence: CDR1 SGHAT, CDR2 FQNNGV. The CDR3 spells CASSLGGAGEKLFF. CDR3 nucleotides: TGTGCCAGCAGCTTAGGGGGGGCGGGAGAAAAACTGTTTTTT.

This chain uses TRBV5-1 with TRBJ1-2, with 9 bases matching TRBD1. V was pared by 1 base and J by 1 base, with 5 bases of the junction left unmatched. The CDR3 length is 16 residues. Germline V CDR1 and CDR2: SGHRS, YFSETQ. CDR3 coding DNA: TGCGCCAGCAGCTTGAATCTGGGACAGGGTAACTATGGCTACACCTTC. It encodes CASSLNLGQGNYGYTF.

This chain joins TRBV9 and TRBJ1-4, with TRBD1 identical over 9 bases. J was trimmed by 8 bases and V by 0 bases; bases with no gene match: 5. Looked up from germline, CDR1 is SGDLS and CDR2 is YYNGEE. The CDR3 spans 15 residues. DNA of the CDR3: TGTGCCAGCAGCGTAGGGGACAGGGTCGGGGAAAAACTGTTTTTT. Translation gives CASSVGDRVGEKLFF.

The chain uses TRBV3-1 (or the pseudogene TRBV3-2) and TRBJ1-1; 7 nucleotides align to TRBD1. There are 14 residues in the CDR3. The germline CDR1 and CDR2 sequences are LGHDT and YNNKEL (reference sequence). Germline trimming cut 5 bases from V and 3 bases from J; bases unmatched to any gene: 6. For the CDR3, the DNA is TGTGCCAGCAGCGCCAGAACAGGGGACACTGAAGCTTTCTTT. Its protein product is CASSARTGDTEAFF.

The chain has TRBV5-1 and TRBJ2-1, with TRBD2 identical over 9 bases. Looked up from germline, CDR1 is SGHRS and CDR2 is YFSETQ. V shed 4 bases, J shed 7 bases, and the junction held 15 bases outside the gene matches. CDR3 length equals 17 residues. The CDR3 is CASSPLAGAFPKNEQFF. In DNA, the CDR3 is TGCGCCAGCAGCCCCTTAGCGGGGGCCTTCCCTAAGAATGAGCAGTTCTTC.

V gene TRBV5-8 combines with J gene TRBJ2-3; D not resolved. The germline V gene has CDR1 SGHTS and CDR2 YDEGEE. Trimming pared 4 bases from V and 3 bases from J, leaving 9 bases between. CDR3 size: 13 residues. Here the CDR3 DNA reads TGTGCCAGCAGCCAACAGCTGACAGATACGCAGTATTTT. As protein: CASSQQLTDTQYF. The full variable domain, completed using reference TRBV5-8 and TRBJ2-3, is EAGVTQSPTHLIKTRGQQATLRCSPISGHTSVYWYQQALGLGLQFLLWYDEGEERNRGNFPPRFSGRQFPNYSSELNVNALELEDSALYLCASSQQLTDTQYFGPGTRLTVL.